Listed below are T cell receptor beta chains from one sample, sequenced in a study of blood T cell repertoires in COVID-19. The assay was immunoSEQ multiplex PCR, and TCRdb's table has in-frame clones only and misses some. The sample yields around 30,000 clones, around 77% seen once. The sequenced sample was peripheral blood. These receptors all come from a human donor in a cohort sampled during active COVID-19. The CDR3 runs from the conserved cysteine through the conserved F or W. Fields, in order: V gene, CDR3 protein.

V gene: TRBV7-8; CDR3 protein: CASSPQALGEKLFF
V gene: TRBV18; CDR3 protein: CASSPGQGVTDTQYF
V gene: TRBV18; CDR3 protein: CASSPQRLAGGPYEQFF
V gene: TRBV19; CDR3 protein: CASSTRPAPTGAGYTF
V gene: TRBV5-5; CDR3 protein: CASSLGRADNIQYF
V gene: TRBV24-1; CDR3 protein: CATSDSTGKVPRAYQETQYF
V gene: TRBV5-1; CDR3 protein: CASSLDRGGANVLTF
V gene: TRBV19; CDR3 protein: CASSPPTGYLNQPQHF
V gene: TRBV5-4; CDR3 protein: CASSFGGNQPQHF
V gene: TRBV28; CDR3 protein: CASSQGLAGGWEQFF
V gene: TRBV5-1; CDR3 protein: CASKGQPLENEQYF
V gene: TRBV28; CDR3 protein: CASKGQGTPNYGYTF
V gene: TRBV7-2; CDR3 protein: CASSSEAGRFGNIQYF
V gene: TRBV14; CDR3 protein: CASSQTRLAGGTYEQYF
V gene: TRBV5-1; CDR3 protein: CASSLAGVNEKLFF
V gene: TRBV10-3; CDR3 protein: CAISPGGWDGELFF
V gene: TRBV15; CDR3 protein: CATSWEGANEKLFF
V gene: TRBV7-9; CDR3 protein: CASSPNTGGGYGYTF
V gene: TRBV7-2; CDR3 protein: CASSSGQGNQETQYF
V gene: TRBV11-2; CDR3 protein: CASSSMAGVNTEAFF
V gene: TRBV27; CDR3 protein: CASRRSGGLADLSSYNEQFF
V gene: TRBV6-6; CDR3 protein: CASSLEAGKLFF
V gene: TRBV19; CDR3 protein: CASSMAAPNTGELFF
V gene: TRBV10-1; CDR3 protein: CASRPSLAAIYEQYF
V gene: TRBV9; CDR3 protein: CASSPRGDQGSPEQFF